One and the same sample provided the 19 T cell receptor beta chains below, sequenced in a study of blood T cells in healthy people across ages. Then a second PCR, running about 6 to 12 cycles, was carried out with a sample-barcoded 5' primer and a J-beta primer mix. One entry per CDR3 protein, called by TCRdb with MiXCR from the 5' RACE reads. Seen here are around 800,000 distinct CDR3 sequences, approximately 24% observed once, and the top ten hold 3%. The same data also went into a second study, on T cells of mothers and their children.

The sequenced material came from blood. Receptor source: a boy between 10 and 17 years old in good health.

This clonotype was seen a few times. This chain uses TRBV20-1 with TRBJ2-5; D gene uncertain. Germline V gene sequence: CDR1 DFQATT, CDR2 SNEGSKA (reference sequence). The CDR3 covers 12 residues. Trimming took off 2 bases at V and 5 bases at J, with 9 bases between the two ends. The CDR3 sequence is CSARPSSETQYF. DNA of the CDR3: TGCAGTGCTAGACCCTCCTCGGAGACCCAGTACTTC.

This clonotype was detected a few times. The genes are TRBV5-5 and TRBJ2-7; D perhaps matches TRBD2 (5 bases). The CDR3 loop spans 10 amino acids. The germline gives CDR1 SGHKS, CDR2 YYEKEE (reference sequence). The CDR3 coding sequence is TGTGCAAGCGGCCCGCGCGAGCAGTACTTC. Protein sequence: CASGPREQYF.

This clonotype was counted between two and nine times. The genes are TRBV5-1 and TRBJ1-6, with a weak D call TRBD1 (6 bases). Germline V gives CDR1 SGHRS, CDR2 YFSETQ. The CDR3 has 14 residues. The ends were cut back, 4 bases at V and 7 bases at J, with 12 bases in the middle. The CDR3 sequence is CASSINRENSPLHF. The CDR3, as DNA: TGCGCCAGCAGCATAAACAGGGAAAATTCACCCCTCCACTTT.

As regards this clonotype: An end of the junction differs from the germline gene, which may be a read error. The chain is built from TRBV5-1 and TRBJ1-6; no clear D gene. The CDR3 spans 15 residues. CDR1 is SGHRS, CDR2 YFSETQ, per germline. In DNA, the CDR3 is TGCGCCAGTAGCTTGGAAAGCTCCTATAATTCACCCCTCCACTTT. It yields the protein CASSLESSYNSPLHF.

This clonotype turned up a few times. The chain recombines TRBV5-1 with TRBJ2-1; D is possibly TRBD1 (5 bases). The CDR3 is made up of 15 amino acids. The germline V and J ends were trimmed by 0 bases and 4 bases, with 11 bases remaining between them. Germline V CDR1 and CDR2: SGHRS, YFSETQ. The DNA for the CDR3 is TGCGCCAGCAGCTTGGAAGGGGCGGATTACAATGAGCAGTTCTTC. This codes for CASSLEGADYNEQFF.

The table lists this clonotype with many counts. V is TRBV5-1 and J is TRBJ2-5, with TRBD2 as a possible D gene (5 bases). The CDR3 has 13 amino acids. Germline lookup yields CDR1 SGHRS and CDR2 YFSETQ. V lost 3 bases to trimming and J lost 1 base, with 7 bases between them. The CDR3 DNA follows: TGCGCCAGCAGCTCGGGGTTCCAAGAGACCCAGTACTTC. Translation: CASSSGFQETQYF. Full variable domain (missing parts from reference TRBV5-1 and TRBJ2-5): KAGVTQTPRYLIKTRGQQVTLSCSPISGHRSVSWYQQTPGQGLQFLFEYFSETQRNKGNFPGRFSGRQFSNSRSEMNVSTLELGDSALYLCASSSGFQETQYFGPGTRLLVL.

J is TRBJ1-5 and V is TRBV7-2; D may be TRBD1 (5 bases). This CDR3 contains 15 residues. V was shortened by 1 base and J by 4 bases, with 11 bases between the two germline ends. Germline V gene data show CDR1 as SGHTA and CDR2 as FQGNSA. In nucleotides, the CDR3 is TGTGCCAGCAGCTTAGTGACGGGACCAAATCAGCCCCAGCATTTT. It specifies CASSLVTGPNQPQHF.

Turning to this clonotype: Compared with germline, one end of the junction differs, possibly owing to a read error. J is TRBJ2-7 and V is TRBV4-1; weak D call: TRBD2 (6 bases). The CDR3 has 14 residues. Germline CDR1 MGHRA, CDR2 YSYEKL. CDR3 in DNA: TGCGCCAGCAACCAAGAACCAGCGGGCTACGAGCAGTACTTC. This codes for CASNQEPAGYEQYF.

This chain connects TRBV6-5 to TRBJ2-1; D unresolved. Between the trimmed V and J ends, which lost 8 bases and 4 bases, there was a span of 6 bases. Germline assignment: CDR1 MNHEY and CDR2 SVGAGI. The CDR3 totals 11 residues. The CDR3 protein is CASPRYNEQFF. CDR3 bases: TGTGCCAGCCCACGGTACAATGAGCAGTTCTTC.

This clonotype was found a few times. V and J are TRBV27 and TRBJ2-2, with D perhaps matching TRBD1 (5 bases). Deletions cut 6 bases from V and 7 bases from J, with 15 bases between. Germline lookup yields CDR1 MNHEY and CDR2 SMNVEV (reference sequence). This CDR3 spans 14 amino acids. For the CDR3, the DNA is TGTGCCAGCAGCCCAACACAGGCAAGCGGGGAGCTGTTTTTT. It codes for CASSPTQASGELFF.

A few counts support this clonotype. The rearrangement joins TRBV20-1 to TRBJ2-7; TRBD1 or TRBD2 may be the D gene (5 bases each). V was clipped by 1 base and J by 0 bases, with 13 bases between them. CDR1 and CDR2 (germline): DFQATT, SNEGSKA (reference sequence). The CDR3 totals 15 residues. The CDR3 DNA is TGCAGTGCTAGAGTCCCGTCTGGGGGCTCCTACGAGCAGTACTTC. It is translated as CSARVPSGGSYEQYF.

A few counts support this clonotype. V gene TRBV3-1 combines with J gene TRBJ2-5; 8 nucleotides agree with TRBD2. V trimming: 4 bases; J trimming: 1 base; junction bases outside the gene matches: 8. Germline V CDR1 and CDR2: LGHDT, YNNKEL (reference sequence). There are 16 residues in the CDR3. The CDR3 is CASSPVLAGGQETQYF. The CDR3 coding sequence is TGTGCCAGCAGCCCTGTCTTGGCGGGGGGCCAAGAGACCCAGTACTTC.

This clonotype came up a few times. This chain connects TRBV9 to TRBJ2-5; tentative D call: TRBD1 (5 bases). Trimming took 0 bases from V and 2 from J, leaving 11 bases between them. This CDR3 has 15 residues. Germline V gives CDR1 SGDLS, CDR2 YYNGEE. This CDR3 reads CASSVAGRAQETQYF. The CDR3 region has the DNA TGTGCCAGCAGCGTAGCAGGCAGGGCGCAAGAGACCCAGTACTTC.

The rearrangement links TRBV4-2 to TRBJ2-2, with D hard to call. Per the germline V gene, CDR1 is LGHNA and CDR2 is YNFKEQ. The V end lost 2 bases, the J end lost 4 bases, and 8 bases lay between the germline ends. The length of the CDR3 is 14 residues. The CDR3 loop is CASSQLGLTGELFF. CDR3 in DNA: TGTGCCAGCAGCCAACTCGGCCTCACCGGGGAGCTGTTTTTT.

CDR3 DNA sequence: TGCGCCAGCGCCGGATTAACTAGCGGAGAGACCCAGTACTTC. As protein: CASAGLTSGETQYF. This sequence joins TRBV5-1 and TRBJ2-5; 8 bases are shared with TRBD2. The CDR3 spans 14 residues. J was trimmed by 4 bases and V by 7 bases; bases with no gene match: 9. Germline V gives CDR1 SGHRS, CDR2 YFSETQ. The entire variable domain, with the rest obtained from reference TRBV5-1 and TRBJ2-5, is as follows: KAGVTQTPRYLIKTRGQQVTLSCSPISGHRSVSWYQQTPGQGLQFLFEYFSETQRNKGNFPGRFSGRQFSNSRSEMNVSTLELGDSALYLCASAGLTSGETQYFGPGTRLLVL.

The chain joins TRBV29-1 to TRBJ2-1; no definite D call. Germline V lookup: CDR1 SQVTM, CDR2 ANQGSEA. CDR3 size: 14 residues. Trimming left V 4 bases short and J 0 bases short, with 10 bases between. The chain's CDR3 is CSVATLSSYNEQFF. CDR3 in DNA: TGCAGCGTTGCGACCCTAAGCTCCTACAATGAGCAGTTCTTC.

The DNA for the CDR3 is TGTGCCAGCAGCTTAGGCAGGGGAACCTACAATGAGCAGTTCTTC. Residues: CASSLGRGTYNEQFF. This sequence joins TRBV11-3 and TRBJ2-1; the D gene is possibly TRBD1 (6 bases). The germline V gene has CDR1 SGHNT and CDR2 YENEEA. The CDR3 consists of 15 residues. V was clipped by 1 base and J by 2 bases, with 9 bases between them.

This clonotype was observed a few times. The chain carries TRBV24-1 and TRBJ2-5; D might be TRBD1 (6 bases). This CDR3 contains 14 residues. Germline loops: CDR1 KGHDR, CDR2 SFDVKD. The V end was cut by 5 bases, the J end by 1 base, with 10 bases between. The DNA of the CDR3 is TGTGCCACCAGTGGGGGGCTAGTCCAAGAGACCCAGTACTTC. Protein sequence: CATSGGLVQETQYF.

The chain's CDR3 is CSARAPDRVYNEQFF. CDR3 sequence (DNA): TGCAGTGCTAGAGCCCCTGACAGGGTCTACAATGAGCAGTTCTTC. The rearrangement joins TRBV20-1 to TRBJ2-1; 7 nucleotides align to TRBD1. V was pared by 1 base and J by 3 bases, with 6 bases of the junction left unmatched. The CDR3 loop spans 15 amino acids. CDR1 and CDR2 (germline): DFQATT, SNEGSKA (reference sequence).